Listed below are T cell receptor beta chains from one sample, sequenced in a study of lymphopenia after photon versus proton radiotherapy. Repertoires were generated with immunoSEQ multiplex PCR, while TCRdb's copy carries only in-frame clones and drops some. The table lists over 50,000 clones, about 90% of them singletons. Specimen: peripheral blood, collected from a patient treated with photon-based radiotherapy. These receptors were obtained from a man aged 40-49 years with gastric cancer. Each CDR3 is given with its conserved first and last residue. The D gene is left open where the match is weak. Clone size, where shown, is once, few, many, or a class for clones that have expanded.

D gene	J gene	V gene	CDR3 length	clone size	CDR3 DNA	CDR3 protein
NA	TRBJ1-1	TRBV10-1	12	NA	TGCGGGGGTGGGGCCCTGAACACTGAAGCTTTCTTT	CGGGALNTEAFF
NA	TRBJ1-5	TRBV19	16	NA	TGTGCCAGTACCACGCAGGTGTATGAGTTAAATCAGCCCCAGCATTTT	CASTTQVYELNQPQHF
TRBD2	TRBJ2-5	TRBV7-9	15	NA	TGTGCCAGCAGCTTATCTAGCGGGGTAATAAAGACCCAGTACTTC	CASSLSSGVIKTQYF
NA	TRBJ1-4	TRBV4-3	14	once	TGCGCCAGCAGCCAAGACAGGGACCATGAAAAACTGTTTTTT	CASSQDRDHEKLFF
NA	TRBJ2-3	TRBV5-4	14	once	TGTGCCAGCAGCTTGGACAGGCGATTGGATACGCAGTATTTT	CASSLDRRLDTQYF
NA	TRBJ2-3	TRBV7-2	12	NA	TGTGCCAGCAGCCCCTTGTCGGATACGCAGTATTTT	CASSPLSDTQYF
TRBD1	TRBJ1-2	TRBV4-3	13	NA	TGCGCCAGCAGCCAAGAGACAGGGAGACGCTACACCTTC	CASSQETGRRYTF
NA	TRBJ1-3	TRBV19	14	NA	TGTGCCAGTAGTATAGGCCTCTCTGGAAACACCATATATTTT	CASSIGLSGNTIYF
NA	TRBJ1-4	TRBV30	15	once	TGTGCCTGGAGTGTGAGGGGGGGACAAGGCGAAAAACTGTTTTTT	CAWSVRGGQGEKLFF
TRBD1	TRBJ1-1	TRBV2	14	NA	TGTGCCAGCAGTGCCGGACAGGGTTTCACTGAAGCTTTCTTT	CASSAGQGFTEAFF
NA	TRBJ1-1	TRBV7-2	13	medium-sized	TGTGCCAGCAGGGGGGGTAGGAACACTGAAGCTTTCTTT	CASRGGRNTEAFF
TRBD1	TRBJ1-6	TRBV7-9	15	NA	TGTGCCAGCAGCTTAGGGGGAGGGGGCGGGTCACCCCTCCACTTT	CASSLGGGGGSPLHF
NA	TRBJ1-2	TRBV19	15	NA	TGTGCCAGTAGTCAGCAGATAGGCAACAACTATGGCTACACCTTC	CASSQQIGNNYGYTF
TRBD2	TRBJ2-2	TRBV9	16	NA	TGTGCCAGCAGTGTAGTTAGCGGGGAGAACACCGGGGAGCTGTTTTTT	CASSVVSGENTGELFF
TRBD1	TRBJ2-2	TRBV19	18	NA	TGTGCCAGTAGTACCAGGTTGGACAGGGGGAAAAACACCGGGGAGCTGTTTTTT	CASSTRLDRGKNTGELFF
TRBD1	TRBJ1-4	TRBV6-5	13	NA	TGTGCCAGCAGTTACTCCGGACAGGGGGAACTGTTTTTT	CASSYSGQGELFF
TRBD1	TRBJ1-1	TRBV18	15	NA	TGTGCCAGCTCACCACCGGACAGGTTGAACACTGAAGCTTTCTTT	CASSPPDRLNTEAFF
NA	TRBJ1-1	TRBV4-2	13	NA	TGTGCCAGCAGCCAAGCGGGCGGGGTTGAAGCTTTCTTT	CASSQAGGVEAFF
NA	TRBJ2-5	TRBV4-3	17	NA	TGCGCCAGCAGCCAAGATACGGCTAGCCTGTACCAAGAGACCCAGTACTTC	CASSQDTASLYQETQYF
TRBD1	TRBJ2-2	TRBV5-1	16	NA	TGCGCCAGCAGCTTCCCCAGGACAGGTCGCACCGGGGAGCTGTTTTTT	CASSFPRTGRTGELFF
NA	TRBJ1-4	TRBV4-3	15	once	TGCGCCAGCAGCCCCCGGCCTGGCGGTGGCGAAAAACTGTTTTTT	CASSPRPGGGEKLFF
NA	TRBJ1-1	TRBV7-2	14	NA	TGTGCCAGCAGCTTAGCGGGGGGGTACACTGAAGCTTTCTTT	CASSLAGGYTEAFF
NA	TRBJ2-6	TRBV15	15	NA	TGTGCCACCAGCAGAGGCGGCTCTGGGGCCAACGTCCTGACTTTC	CATSRGGSGANVLTF
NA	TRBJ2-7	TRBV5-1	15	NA	TGCGCCAGCAGCTTGGATCTCCGGGAGACCTACGAGCAGTACTTC	CASSLDLRETYEQYF
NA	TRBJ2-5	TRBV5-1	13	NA	TGCGCCAGCAGCCCCACGGGCGAGGAGACCCAGTACTTC	CASSPTGEETQYF
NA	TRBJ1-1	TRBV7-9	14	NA	TGTGCCAGCAGCTCCCTGGCGACGCACACTGAAGCTTTCTTT	CASSSLATHTEAFF
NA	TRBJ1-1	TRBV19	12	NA	TGTGCCAGTAAAGGAGAGAACACTGAAGCTTTCTTT	CASKGENTEAFF
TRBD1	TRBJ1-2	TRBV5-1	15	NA	TGCGCCAGCAGCCCCACCCCGACAGGGCACTATGGCTACACCTTC	CASSPTPTGHYGYTF
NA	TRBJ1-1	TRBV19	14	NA	TGTGCCAGTAGTATACAGGGTAATGAAGGTGAAGCTTTCTTT	CASSIQGNEGEAFF
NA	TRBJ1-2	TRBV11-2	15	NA	TGTGCCAGCAGCTCCCTCCAGGGGCCCGACTATGGCTACACCTTC	CASSSLQGPDYGYTF
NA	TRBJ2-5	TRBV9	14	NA	TGTGCCAGCAGCGAGGGGCTAGGTCTGGAGACCCAGTACTTC	CASSEGLGLETQYF
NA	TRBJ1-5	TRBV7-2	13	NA	TGTGCCAGCAGCTTAGGAGTCAATCAGCCCCAGCATTTT	CASSLGVNQPQHF
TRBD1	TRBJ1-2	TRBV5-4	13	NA	TGTGCCAGCACCAACCAGGGGGCGGATGGCTACACCTTC	CASTNQGADGYTF
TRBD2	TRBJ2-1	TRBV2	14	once	TGTGCCAGCAGTCCGGGACTACTGTACAATGAGCAGTTCTTC	CASSPGLLYNEQFF
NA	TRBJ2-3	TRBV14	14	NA	TGTGCCAGCAGCCCTTACCGGACGGGAGATACGCAGTATTTT	CASSPYRTGDTQYF
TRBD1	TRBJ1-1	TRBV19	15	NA	TGTGCCAGTAGGCCTCTACAGGGGGCAGACACTGAAGCTTTCTTT	CASRPLQGADTEAFF
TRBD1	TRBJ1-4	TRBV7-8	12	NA	TGTGCCAGCAGCCGACAGGGCGAAAAACTGTTTTTT	CASSRQGEKLFF
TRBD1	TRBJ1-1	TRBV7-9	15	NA	TGTGCCAGCAGCCAAAGGGACAGGGGGGACACTGAAGCTTTCTTT	CASSQRDRGDTEAFF
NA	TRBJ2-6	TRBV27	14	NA	TGTGCCAGCAGTTCGCGCTCTGAGGCCAACGTCCTGACTTTC	CASSSRSEANVLTF
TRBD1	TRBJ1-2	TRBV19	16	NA	TGTGCCAGTAGTACGACAAAGACAGGGGCTTCCTATGGCTACACCTTC	CASSTTKTGASYGYTF